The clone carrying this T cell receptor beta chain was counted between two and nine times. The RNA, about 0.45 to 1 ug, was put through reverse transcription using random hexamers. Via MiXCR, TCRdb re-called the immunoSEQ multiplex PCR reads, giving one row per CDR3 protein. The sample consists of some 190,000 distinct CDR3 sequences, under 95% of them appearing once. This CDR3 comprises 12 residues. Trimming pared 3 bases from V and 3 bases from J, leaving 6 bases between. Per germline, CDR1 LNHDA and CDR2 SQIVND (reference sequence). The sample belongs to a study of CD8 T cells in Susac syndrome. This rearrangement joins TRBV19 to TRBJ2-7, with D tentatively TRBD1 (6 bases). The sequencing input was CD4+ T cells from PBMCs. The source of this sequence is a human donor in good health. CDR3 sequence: CASSIRGYEQYF. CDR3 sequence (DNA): TGTGCCAGTAGTATCAGGGGCTACGAGCAGTACTTC.